One T cell receptor beta chain is described in this entry. The record originates from a study of shared clonotypes between healthy human individuals. Whole-study context: Per donor, CD8 memory used one plate, CD8 naive used two, CD4 memory used three and CD4 naive used three.

In replicate PCRs of sorted subsets, approximately 200 ng DNA, approximately 28,000 T cell genomes, was used. Clones were sequenced by immunoSEQ multiplex PCR, and TCRdb holds only the in-frame ones, with some missing. The sample carries under 2,500,000 clones, roughly 95% recorded once. The receptor comes from a man between 18 and 35 years old in good health. Material for sequencing was naive CD4+ T cells sorted from blood. Subset reported: CD45RA+ positively selected.

The DNA for the CDR3 is TGCGCCAGCAGCCAAGGTGCGGCTTTTGGGGCCAACGTCCTGACTTTC. Translation: CASSQGAAFGANVLTF. This chain uses TRBV4-1 with TRBJ2-6; D not certain. The V end lost 1 base, the J end lost 3 bases, and 10 bases lay between the germline ends. The CDR3 has 16 amino acids. Germline lookup yields CDR1 MGHRA and CDR2 YSYEKL.